Listed below are T cell receptor beta chains from one sample, sequenced in a study of blood T cell repertoires in COVID-19. The data were produced by immunoSEQ multiplex PCR, yet TCRdb's version contains in-frame clones alone and is incomplete. The table records more than 95,000 clones, around 80% of them present only once. Sequencing was performed on peripheral blood. The origin of the receptors is a woman between 45 and 65 years old with acute or convalescent COVID-19. The conserved cysteine and the conserved F or W are not part of the CDR3 here. Each record gives: CDR3 length, J gene, V gene, CDR3 protein.

13	TRBJ2-3	TRBV2	ASSPDRVVTDTQY
12	TRBJ2-1	TRBV9	ASSVGADLNEQF
12	TRBJ1-2	TRBV9	ASSYYTTGHGYT
14	TRBJ2-7	TRBV27	ASRAGGGTTKSEQY
12	TRBJ1-2	TRBV5-5	ASSLRDMGHGYT
13	TRBJ2-1	TRBV11-1	ASSDRSSSYNEQF
11	TRBJ2-1	TRBV15	ATSLGQLNEQF
14	TRBJ2-5	TRBV20-1	SASPRIAGEAETQY
15	TRBJ1-1	TRBV27	ASSLYGDRVWNTEAF
13	TRBJ1-5	TRBV6-5	ASSRQGYNNQPQH
15	TRBJ1-1	TRBV4-2	ASSNTGQSSSNTEAF
14	TRBJ2-1	TRBV5-1	ASSEGTSGGFNEQF
13	TRBJ2-7	TRBV5-1	ASSGLALGSYEQY
10	TRBJ2-1	TRBV15	ATSREGGRQF
13	TRBJ1-5	TRBV27	ASSLHSSLNQPQH
14	TRBJ2-1	TRBV6-6	ASSTGLAGGYNEQF
7	TRBJ1-1	TRBV28	ASSPGAF
14	TRBJ2-7	TRBV7-2	ASSLYPGGSSYEQY
12	TRBJ2-7	TRBV3-1/TRBV3-2	ASSRGQGAGEQY
12	TRBJ1-4	TRBV4-1	ASSQDNTNEKLF
12	TRBJ2-7	TRBV19	ASSPRVLSYEQY
12	TRBJ1-5	TRBV6-1	ASSPGSRNQPQH
13	TRBJ1-2	TRBV6-5	ASSYSMSTRGGYT
12	TRBJ1-2	TRBV2	ASGSWGVNYGYT
13	TRBJ2-1	TRBV19	ASSIVTSGGNEQF
11	TRBJ2-2	TRBV6-5	ASSSSVTGELF
11	TRBJ1-5	TRBV2	ASNPELNQPQH
19	TRBJ1-1	TRBV10-3	AISEYTEGRALAMGNTEAF
13	TRBJ1-4	TRBV9	ASSAPGGEREKLF
11	TRBJ1-1	TRBV20-1	SASTGGKDRAF
15	TRBJ1-6	TRBV5-4	ASSIRTGSSYNSPLH
12	TRBJ2-3	TRBV10-3	AIRLQGAEDTQY
16	TRBJ2-7	TRBV6-1	ASSESTSGRIAYYEQY
12	TRBJ2-7	TRBV5-4	ASKSGVDPYEQY
15	TRBJ1-2	TRBV29-1	SVEDIKSRQRSGGYT
10	TRBJ2-5	TRBV29-1	SVGTAQETQY
14	TRBJ2-1	TRBV28	ASSFAGLETYNEQF
13	TRBJ2-4	TRBV7-9	ASSLAPSGLDIQY
13	TRBJ2-1	TRBV6-5	ASRRRLAGYNEQF
12	TRBJ1-5	TRBV9	ASSAAPTGSPQH
17	TRBJ1-1	TRBV4-1	ASSQIPGQALFMNTEAF
10	TRBJ1-6	TRBV13	ASSQGSSPLH
12	TRBJ2-1	TRBV6-6	ASSSSGEGNEQF
11	TRBJ1-1	TRBV10-3	AIRWGQNTEAF
10	TRBJ1-1	TRBV2	ASSEGPWEAF
12	TRBJ1-5	TRBV28	AMEDRNINQPQH
14	TRBJ1-5	TRBV6-6	ASSYSRHRGNQPQH
10	TRBJ2-3	TRBV28	ASSVYTDTQY
13	TRBJ2-1	TRBV7-3	ASSPSSGGYNEQF
12	TRBJ1-1	TRBV5-8	ASNRGQLNTEAF
12	TRBJ1-2	TRBV19	ASSIGTGAYGYT
13	TRBJ2-7	TRBV13	ASSFRRQGTYEQY
15	TRBJ2-3	TRBV11-2	ASSFRRLAGVGDTQY